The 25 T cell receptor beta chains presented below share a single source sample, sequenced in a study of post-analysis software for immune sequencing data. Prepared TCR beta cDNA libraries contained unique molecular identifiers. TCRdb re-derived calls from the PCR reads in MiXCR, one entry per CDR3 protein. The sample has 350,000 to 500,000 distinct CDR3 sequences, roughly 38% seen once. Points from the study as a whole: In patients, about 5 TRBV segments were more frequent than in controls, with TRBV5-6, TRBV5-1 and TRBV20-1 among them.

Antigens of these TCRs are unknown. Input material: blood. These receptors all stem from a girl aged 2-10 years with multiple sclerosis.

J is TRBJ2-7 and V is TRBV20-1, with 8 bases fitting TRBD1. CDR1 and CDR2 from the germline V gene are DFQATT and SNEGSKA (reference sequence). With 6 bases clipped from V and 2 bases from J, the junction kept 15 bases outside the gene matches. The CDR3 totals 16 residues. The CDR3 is CSAEPRLTGVTYEQYF. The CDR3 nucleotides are TGCAGTGCAGAACCGCGGCTGACAGGGGTTACCTACGAGCAGTACTTC.

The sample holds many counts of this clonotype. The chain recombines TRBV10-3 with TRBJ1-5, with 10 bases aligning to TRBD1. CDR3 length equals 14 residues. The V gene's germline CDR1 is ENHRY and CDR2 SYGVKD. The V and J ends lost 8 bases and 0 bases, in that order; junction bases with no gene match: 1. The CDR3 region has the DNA TGTGCCATCGGGACAGGGGATAGCAATCAGCCCCAGCATTTT. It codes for CAIGTGDSNQPQHF.

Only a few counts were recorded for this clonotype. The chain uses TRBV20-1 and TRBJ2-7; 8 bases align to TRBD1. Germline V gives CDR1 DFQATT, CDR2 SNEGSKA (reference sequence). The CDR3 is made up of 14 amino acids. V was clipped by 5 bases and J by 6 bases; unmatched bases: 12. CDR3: CSAYPTGVIGEQYF. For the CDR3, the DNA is TGCAGTGCTTACCCGACAGGGGTGATTGGCGAGCAGTACTTC.

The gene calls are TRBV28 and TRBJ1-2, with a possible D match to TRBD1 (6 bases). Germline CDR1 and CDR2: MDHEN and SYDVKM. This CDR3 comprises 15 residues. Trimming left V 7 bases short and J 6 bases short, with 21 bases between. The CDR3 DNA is TGTGCCAGCAAACTTTCCACAGGGTTCCCCCATGGCTACACCTTC. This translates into CASKLSTGFPHGYTF.

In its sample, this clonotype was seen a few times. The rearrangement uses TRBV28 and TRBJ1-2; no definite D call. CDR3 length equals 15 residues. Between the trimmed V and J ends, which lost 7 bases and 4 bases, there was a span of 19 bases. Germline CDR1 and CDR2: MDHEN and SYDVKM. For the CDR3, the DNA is TGTGCCAGCAACCCTTTGCCAGCTGGCCTCTATGGCTACACCTTC. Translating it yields CASNPLPAGLYGYTF.

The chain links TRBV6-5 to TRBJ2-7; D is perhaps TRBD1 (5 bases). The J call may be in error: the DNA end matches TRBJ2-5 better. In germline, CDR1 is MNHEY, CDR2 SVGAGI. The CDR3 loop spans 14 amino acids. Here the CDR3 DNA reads TGTGCCAGCAGTTTACAGGTTCCTCAAGAGACCCAGTACTTC. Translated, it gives CASSLQVPQETQYF.

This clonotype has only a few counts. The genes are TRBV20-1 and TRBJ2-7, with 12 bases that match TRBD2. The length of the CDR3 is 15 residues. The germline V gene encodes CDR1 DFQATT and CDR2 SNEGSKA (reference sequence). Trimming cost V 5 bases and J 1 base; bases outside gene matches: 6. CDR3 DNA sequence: TGCAGTGCTGGGCTAGGGACTAGCGGGTCCTACGAGCAGTACTTC. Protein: CSAGLGTSGSYEQYF.

CDR3 loop: CSARSGTANTEAFF. The CDR3 DNA is TGCAGTGCTAGATCCGGGACAGCGAACACTGAAGCTTTCTTT. The chain recombines TRBV20-1 with TRBJ1-1, with 7 bases aligning to TRBD1. V lost 2 bases, J lost 1 base, and 4 bases stayed unmatched. Germline CDR1 is DFQATT and CDR2 is SNEGSKA (reference sequence). The CDR3 consists of 14 residues.

The CDR3 protein is CASGRAPLAGGTDTQYF. CDR3 nucleotide sequence: TGTGCCAGCGGTAGGGCCCCACTAGCGGGAGGAACAGATACGCAGTATTTT. The chain recombines TRBV9 with TRBJ2-3; 12 positions match TRBD2. The CDR3 extends over 17 amino acids. Losses at the gene ends were 7 bases for V and 3 bases for J; bases not matched to a gene: 12. CDR1 and CDR2 from the germline V gene are SGDLS and YYNGEE.

CDR3 loop: CASRQRVSSYNEQFF. The CDR3 DNA is TGCGCCAGCAGGCAGCGAGTGAGCTCCTACAATGAGCAGTTCTTC. This chain joins TRBV5-1 and TRBJ2-1; D call uncertain. Trimming removed 5 bases from V and 0 bases from J, with 12 bases in between. The germline gives CDR1 SGHRS, CDR2 YFSETQ. This CDR3 region has 15 residues.

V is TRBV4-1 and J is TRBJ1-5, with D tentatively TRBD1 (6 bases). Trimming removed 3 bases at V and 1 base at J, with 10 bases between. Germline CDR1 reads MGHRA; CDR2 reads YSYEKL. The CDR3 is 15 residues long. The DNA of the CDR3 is TGCGCCAGCAGCCAGACAGGACTCAGCAATCAGCCCCAGCATTTT. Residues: CASSQTGLSNQPQHF.

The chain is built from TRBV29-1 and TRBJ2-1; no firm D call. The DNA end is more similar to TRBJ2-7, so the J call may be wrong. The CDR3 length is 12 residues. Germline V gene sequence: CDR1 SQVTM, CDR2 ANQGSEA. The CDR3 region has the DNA TGCAGCGTTGGGGTCGGTTACAATGAGCAGTACTTC. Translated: CSVGVGYNEQYF.

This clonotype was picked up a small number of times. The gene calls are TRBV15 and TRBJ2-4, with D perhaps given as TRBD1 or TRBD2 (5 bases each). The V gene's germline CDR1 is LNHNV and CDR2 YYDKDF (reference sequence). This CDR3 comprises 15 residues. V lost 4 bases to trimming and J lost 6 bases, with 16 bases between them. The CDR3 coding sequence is TGTGCCACCAGCAATGAGGGGCGGGTAGGAAACATTCAGTACTTC. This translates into CATSNEGRVGNIQYF.

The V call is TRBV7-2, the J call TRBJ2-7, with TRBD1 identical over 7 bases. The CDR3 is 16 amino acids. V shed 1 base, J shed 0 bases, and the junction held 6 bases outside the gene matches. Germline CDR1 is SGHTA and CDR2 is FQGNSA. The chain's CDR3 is CASSLVGTVSSYEQYF. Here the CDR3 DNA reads TGTGCCAGCAGCTTAGTTGGGACAGTGAGCTCCTACGAGCAGTACTTC.

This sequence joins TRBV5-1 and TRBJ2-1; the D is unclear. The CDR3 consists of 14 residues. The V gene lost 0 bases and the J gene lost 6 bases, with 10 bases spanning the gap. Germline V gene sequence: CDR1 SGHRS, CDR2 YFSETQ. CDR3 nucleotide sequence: TGCGCCAGCAGCTTGGCGGTGGCTAGCAATGAGCAGTTCTTC. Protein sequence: CASSLAVASNEQFF.

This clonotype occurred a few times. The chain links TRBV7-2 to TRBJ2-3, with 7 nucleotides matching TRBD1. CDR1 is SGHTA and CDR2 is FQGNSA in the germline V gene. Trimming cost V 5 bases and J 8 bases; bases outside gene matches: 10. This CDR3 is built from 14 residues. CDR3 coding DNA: TGTGCCAGCAGCCCTACCCCAAGGGGGCCTACGCAGTATTTT. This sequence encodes CASSPTPRGPTQYF. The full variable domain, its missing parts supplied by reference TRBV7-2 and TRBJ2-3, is GAGVSQSPSNKVTEKGKDVELRCDPISGHTALYWYRQSLGQGLEFLIYFQGNSAPDKSGLPSDRFSAERTGGSVSTLTIQRTQQEDSAVYLCASSPTPRGPTQYFGPGTRLTVL.

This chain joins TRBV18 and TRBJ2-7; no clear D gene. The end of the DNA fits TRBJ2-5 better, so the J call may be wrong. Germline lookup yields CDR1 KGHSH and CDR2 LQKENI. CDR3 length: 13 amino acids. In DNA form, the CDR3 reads TGTGCCAGCTCACCACCGCGGATCGAGACCCAGTACTTC. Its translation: CASSPPRIETQYF.

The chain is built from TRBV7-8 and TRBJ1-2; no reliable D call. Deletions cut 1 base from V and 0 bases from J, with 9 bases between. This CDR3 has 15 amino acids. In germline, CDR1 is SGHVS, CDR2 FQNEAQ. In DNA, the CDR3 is TGTGCCAGCAGCTTAGATGGGATTTCTAACTATGGCTACACCTTC. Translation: CASSLDGISNYGYTF. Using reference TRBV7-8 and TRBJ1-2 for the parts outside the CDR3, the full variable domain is GAGVSQSPRYKVAKRGQDVALRCDPISGHVSLFWYQQALGQGPEFLTYFQNEAQLDKSGLPSDRFFAERPEGSVSTLKIQRTQQEDSAVYLCASSLDGISNYGYTFGSGTRLTVV.

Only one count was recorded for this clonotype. The CDR3 DNA sequence: TGTGCCACCGGGGGACAGATCTATGGCTACACCTTC. Its protein is CATGGQIYGYTF. This sequence joins TRBV15 and TRBJ1-2; 7 positions match TRBD1. Per the germline V gene, CDR1 is LNHNV and CDR2 is YYDKDF (reference sequence). This CDR3 contains 12 residues. J lost 4 bases, V lost 8 bases, and 4 bases had no gene match.

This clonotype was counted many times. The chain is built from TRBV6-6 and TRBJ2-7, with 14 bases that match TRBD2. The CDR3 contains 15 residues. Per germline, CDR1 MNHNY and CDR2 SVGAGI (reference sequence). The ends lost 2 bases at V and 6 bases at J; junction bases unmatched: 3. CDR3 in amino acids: CASSYSGTSGGEQYF. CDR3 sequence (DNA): TGTGCCAGCAGTTACAGCGGGACTAGCGGGGGCGAGCAGTACTTC.

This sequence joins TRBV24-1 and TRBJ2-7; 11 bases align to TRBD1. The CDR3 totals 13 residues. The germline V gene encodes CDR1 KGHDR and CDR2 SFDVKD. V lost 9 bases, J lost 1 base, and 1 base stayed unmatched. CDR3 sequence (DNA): TGTGCCACCGGACAGGGGGCTTCCTACGAGCAGTACTTC. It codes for CATGQGASYEQYF.

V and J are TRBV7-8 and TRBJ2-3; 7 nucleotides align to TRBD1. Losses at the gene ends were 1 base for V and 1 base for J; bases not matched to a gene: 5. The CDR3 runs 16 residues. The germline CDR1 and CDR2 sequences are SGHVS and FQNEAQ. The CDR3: CASSLDRDSGTDTQYF. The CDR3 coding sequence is TGTGCCAGCAGCTTAGACCGGGACAGTGGCACAGATACGCAGTATTTT.

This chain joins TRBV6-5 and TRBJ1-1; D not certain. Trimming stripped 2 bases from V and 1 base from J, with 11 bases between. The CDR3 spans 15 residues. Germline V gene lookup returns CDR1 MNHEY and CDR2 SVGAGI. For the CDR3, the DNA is TGTGCCAGCAGTTACGTGGCAAGACCGAACACTGAAGCTTTCTTT. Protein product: CASSYVARPNTEAFF.

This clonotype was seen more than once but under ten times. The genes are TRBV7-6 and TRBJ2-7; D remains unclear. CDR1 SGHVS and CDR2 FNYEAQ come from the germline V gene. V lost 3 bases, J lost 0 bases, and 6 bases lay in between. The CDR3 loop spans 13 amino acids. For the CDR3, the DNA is TGTGCCAGCAGCTTTGCCAGCTCCTACGAGCAGTACTTC. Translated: CASSFASSYEQYF. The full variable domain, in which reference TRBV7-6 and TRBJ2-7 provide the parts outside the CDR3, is GAGVSQSPRYKVTKRGQDVALRCDPISGHVSLYWYRQALGQGPEFLTYFNYEAQQDKSGLPNDRFSAERPEGSISTLTIQRTEQRDSAMYRCASSFASSYEQYFGPGTRLTVT.

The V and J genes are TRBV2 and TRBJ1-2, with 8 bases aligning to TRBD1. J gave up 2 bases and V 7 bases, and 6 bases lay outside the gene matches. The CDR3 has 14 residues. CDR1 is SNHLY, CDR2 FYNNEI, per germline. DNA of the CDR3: TGTGCCAGCAAACGGGACAGGACGAACTATGGCTACACCTTC. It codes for CASKRDRTNYGYTF.